What follows is one T cell receptor (beta chain) and its context. Its specificity is unknown. The source of the sample is a study of T cell responses to AZD1222 COVID-19 vaccine. Germline V gene lookup returns CDR1 SGHNT and CDR2 YYREEE (reference sequence). The CDR3 is made up of 16 amino acids. V dropped 4 bases and J dropped 5; count of bases not matched to a gene: 10. Broader study findings: The donor cohort was predominantly white British with a female majority, and clonal diversity may have been underestimated. At baseline, just five to seven AZD1222 recipients tested seropositive. Rises in breadth and depth of Spike-specific TCRs came after two AZD1222 doses.

The assay was immunoSEQ multiplex PCR, and TCRdb's table has in-frame clones only and misses some. The sample contains roughly 130,000 clones, about nine tenths of which appear only once. The clonotype comes from an adult who received the AZD1222 COVID-19 vaccine. The source material was peripheral blood, sampled 28 days after the second AZD1222 dose. This rearrangement joins TRBV5-4 to TRBJ2-5; 11 bases are a match to TRBD1. The CDR3 loop reads CASSPTGTGGWETQYF. As DNA, the CDR3 is TGTGCCAGCAGCCCCACCGGGACAGGGGGTTGGGAGACCCAGTACTTC.